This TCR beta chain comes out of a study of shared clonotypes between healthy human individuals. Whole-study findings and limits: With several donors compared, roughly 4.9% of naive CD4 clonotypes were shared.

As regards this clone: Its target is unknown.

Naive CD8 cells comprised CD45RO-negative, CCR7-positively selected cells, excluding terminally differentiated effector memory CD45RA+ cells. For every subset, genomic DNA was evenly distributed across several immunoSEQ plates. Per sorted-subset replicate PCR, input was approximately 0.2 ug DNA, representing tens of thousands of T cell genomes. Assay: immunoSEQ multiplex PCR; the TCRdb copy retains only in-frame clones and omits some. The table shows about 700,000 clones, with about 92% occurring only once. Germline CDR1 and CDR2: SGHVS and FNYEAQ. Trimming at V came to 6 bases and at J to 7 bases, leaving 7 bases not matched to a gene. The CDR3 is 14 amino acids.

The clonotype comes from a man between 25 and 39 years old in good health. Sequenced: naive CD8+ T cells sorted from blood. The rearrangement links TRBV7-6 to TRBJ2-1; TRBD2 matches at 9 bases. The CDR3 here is CASSPSGIGNEQFF. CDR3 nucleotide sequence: TGTGCCAGCAGTCCTAGCGGGATAGGTAATGAGCAGTTCTTC.